These T cell receptor beta chains were read from a single sample in a study of resident and recirculating memory T cells in vitiligo. The repertoire was sequenced with immunoSEQ multiplex PCR; TCRdb's copy has only in-frame clones and lacks some. Among 70,000 to 75,000 clones listed, 91% were seen once. Input material: blood. These receptors came from a male donor with vitiligo. Each CDR3 is given with its conserved first and last residue. A D gene is named only where the DNA matches it firmly. Rows give clone size only sometimes, using once, few, many, or a class for an expanded clone.

abundance	v_gene	j_gene	d_gene	CDR3aa	CDR3nt
-	TRBV4-2	TRBJ2-6	-	CASSHRLRDGSSGANVLTF	TGTGCCAGCAGCCATCGTCTCCGGGACGGGAGCTCTGGGGCCAACGTCCTGACTTTC
-	TRBV9	TRBJ1-5	-	CASSADGGAQGPQHF	TGTGCCAGCAGCGCCGATGGGGGGGCTCAGGGGCCCCAGCATTTT
-	TRBV7-2	TRBJ2-7	TRBD2	CASSPGGTSGGARYEQYF	TGTGCCAGCAGCCCCGGCGGGACTAGCGGGGGGGCTAGATACGAGCAGTACTTC
-	TRBV11-2	TRBJ1-2	-	CASSTSSGGWGYGYTF	TGTGCCAGCAGCACCTCCTCGGGGGGCTGGGGCTATGGCTACACCTTC
-	TRBV4-1	TRBJ2-5	TRBD2	CASSQGHPLAGVQETQYF	TGCGCCAGCAGCCAAGGTCACCCACTAGCGGGGGTTCAAGAGACCCAGTACTTC
-	TRBV7-9	TRBJ2-2	TRBD1	CASSVTSGGDAGELFF	TGTGCCAGCAGCGTGACCTCAGGGGGCGATGCCGGGGAGCTGTTTTTT
-	TRBV9	TRBJ2-1	-	CASSVRGGASYNEQFF	TGTGCCAGCAGCGTACGAGGGGGGGCCTCCTACAATGAGCAGTTCTTC
once	TRBV7-3	TRBJ1-1	-	CASSLNRDTEAFF	TGTGCCAGCAGCTTAAACCGGGACACTGAAGCTTTCTTT
-	TRBV28	TRBJ1-3	-	CASSFSRSGSGNTIYF	TGTGCCAGCAGTTTTTCCCGTTCGGGAAGTGGAAACACCATATATTTT
once	TRBV2	TRBJ1-2	-	CASSEAPGDSSHGYTF	TGTGCCAGCAGTGAAGCCCCGGGCGACAGTTCGCATGGCTACACCTTC
-	TRBV10-3	TRBJ2-3	TRBD2	CAISEGRGDDTDTQYF	TGTGCCATCAGTGAAGGGCGGGGGGACGACACAGATACGCAGTATTTT
-	TRBV27	TRBJ2-7	TRBD1	CASSLMGQTYFEQYF	TGTGCCAGCAGTTTAATGGGACAGACCTACTTCGAGCAGTACTTC
-	TRBV7-9	TRBJ2-5	TRBD2	CASSLPLAGGKETQYF	TGTGCCAGCAGCTTACCCCTAGCGGGGGGCAAAGAGACCCAGTACTTC